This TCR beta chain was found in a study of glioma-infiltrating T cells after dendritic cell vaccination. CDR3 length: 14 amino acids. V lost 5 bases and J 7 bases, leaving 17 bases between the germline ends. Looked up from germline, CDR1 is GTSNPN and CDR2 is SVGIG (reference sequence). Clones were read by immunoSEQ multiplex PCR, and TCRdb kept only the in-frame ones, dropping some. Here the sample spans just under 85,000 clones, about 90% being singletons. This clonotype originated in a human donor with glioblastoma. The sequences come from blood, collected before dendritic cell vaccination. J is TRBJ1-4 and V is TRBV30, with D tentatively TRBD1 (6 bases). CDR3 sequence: CAWSRGPVGEKLFF. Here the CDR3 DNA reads TGTGCCTGGTCCAGGGGTCCGGTGGGTGAAAAACTGTTTTTT.